Below, 24 T cell receptor beta chains from the same sample are listed, as sequenced in a study of Graves' ophthalmopathy and Graves' hyperthyroidism (dated by TCRdb to the late 2010s). The reads were generated on an Illumina HiSeq 2000. TCR beta CDR3 regions were amplified from RNA transcripts for repertoire sequencing. A first-round RT-PCR used HTBI primers with the Qiagen OneStep RT-PCR kit, followed by a second-round multiplex PCR, size selection and purification. Through fastp at Q25 and MiXCR, TCRdb rebuilt clones from the public reads, retaining in-frame beta chains. Rows are combined by CDR3 protein, so each entry shows the most common genes and DNA. Here the sample has 220,000 or so distinct CDR3 sequences; 20% to 25% occur a single time. Roughly 40% of the sample rests with the top ten. The specimen was peripheral blood. The receptors come from a woman aged 50 to 65 with Graves' ophthalmopathy. Donor details come from another sample of the same person, matched by shared clones.

This clonotype was found many times. The chain employs TRBV7-3 and TRBJ2-6; D unresolved. V lost 5 bases, J lost 2 bases, and 4 bases lay in between. The CDR3 runs 13 residues. Per germline, CDR1 SGHTA and CDR2 FQGTGA. DNA for the CDR3: TGTGCCAGCAGCGCAACTGGGGCCAACGTCCTGACTTTC. It yields the protein CASSATGANVLTF.

This chain links TRBV6-2 or TRBV6-3 with TRBJ2-5; 8 nucleotides line up with TRBD2. Trimming took 1 base from V and 5 from J; bases not matched to a gene: 9. Germline V gene lookup returns CDR1 MNHEY and CDR2 SVGEGT. This CDR3 region has 16 residues. DNA for the CDR3: TGTGCCAGCAGTTACTGGGGTAGCGGGAAGGCGGAGACCCAGTACTTC. It codes for CASSYWGSGKAETQYF.

The table lists this clonotype with many counts. The chain couples TRBV6-5 to TRBJ2-2; TRBD2 agrees at 9 bases. Germline-derived CDR1 and CDR2 are MNHEY and SVGAGI. The CDR3 runs 14 residues. Trimming took 7 bases from V and 4 from J; bases not matched to a gene: 4. CDR3: CASNLAGTTGELFF. The CDR3 nucleotides are TGTGCCAGCAATCTAGCGGGAACCACCGGGGAGCTGTTTTTT.

The rearrangement uses TRBV28 and TRBJ1-1; 9 nucleotides match TRBD1. The V gene's germline CDR1 is MDHEN and CDR2 SYDVKM. V was pared by 6 bases and J by 6 bases, with 11 bases of the junction left unmatched. The CDR3 covers 15 residues. CDR3 DNA: TGTGCCAGCAGCAAACCCGGGACAGGGAATCCTGAAGCTTTCTTT. Translation: CASSKPGTGNPEAFF.

The sample holds many counts of this clonotype. The gene calls are TRBV10-1 and TRBJ2-7; TRBD1 matches at 8 bases. The J segment lost 7 bases and the V segment lost 5 bases, leaving 4 bases of the junction unmatched. There are 12 residues in the CDR3. In germline, CDR1 is WNHNN, CDR2 SYGVQD (reference sequence). The CDR3 sequence is CASSRTGGEQYF. The DNA for the CDR3 is TGCGCCAGCAGTCGCACAGGGGGAGAGCAGTACTTC.

There are many counts of this clonotype. The chain recombines TRBV12-5 with TRBJ1-1, with TRBD1 identical over 11 bases. The V gene end was trimmed by 4 bases and the J gene end by 0 bases; junction bases not matched to a gene: 7. CDR1 and CDR2 (germline): LGHNT, FRNRAP. CDR3 length: 17 residues. The CDR3 spells CASGWGQGVGVNTEAFF. The CDR3 DNA reads as TGTGCTAGTGGTTGGGGACAGGGGGTGGGGGTGAACACTGAAGCTTTCTTT.

This clonotype occurred many times. One junction end does not reproduce the germline sequence, and a read error may be involved. The genes are TRBV12-5 and TRBJ2-5; D may match TRBD1 or TRBD2 (6 bases each). This CDR3 comprises 15 residues. Germline V gives CDR1 LGHNT, CDR2 FRNRAP. As DNA, the CDR3 is TGTGCTAGTGGTTTGGTACGGGGGCCAGGCCCAAAGGGGGACTTC. This gives the protein CASGLVRGPGPKGDF.

The gene calls are TRBV7-2 and TRBJ2-5; 9 bases agree with TRBD2. This CDR3 is built from 15 residues. Germline lookup yields CDR1 SGHTA and CDR2 FQGNSA. The ends lost 2 bases at V and 4 bases at J; junction bases unmatched: 5. The DNA for the CDR3 is TGTGCCAGCAGCTTACGCGGGGGGGCTGGAGAGACCCAGTACTTC. Encoded protein: CASSLRGGAGETQYF.

This clonotype was observed at least ten times. The chain links TRBV6-1 to TRBJ2-7, with 10 bases fitting TRBD2. V lost 8 bases to trimming and J lost 0 bases; unmatched junction nucleotides: 10. This CDR3 region has 16 residues. Germline lookup yields CDR1 MNHNS and CDR2 SASEGT. CDR3 protein: CASGRLAGPSSYEQYF. For the CDR3, the DNA is TGTGCCAGCGGGCGACTAGCGGGCCCTAGCTCCTACGAGCAGTACTTC.

This clonotype turned up a few times. At one end, the junction sequence differs from germline, possibly due to a read error. V gene TRBV6-1 combines with J gene TRBJ1-2; D gene ambiguous. The CDR3 spans 14 residues. Germline V gene lookup returns CDR1 MNHNS and CDR2 SASEGT. The CDR3, as DNA: TGTGCCAGCAGCGCTAATTCCGCTCCCTATGGCTACATCTTC. This codes for CASSANSAPYGYIF.

Concerning this clonotype: This may arise from a read error, as a much more abundant clone is one base away. The rearrangement links TRBV30 to TRBJ2-7, with TRBD1 identical over 7 bases. V was clipped by 5 bases and J by 3 bases; unmatched bases: 4. Germline CDR1 and CDR2: GTSNPN and SVGIG (reference sequence). The CDR3 spans 12 residues. CDR3 sequence reads: CAWVGQDYEQYF. Here the CDR3 DNA reads TGTGCCTGGGTAGGACAGGACTACGAGCAGTACTTC.

The chain combines TRBV12-3 or TRBV12-4 with TRBJ2-7; 10 bases agree with TRBD2. J gave up 7 bases and V 6 bases, and 9 bases lay outside the gene matches. The CDR3 sequence is 14 residues long. The CDR3 loop reads CASSDTAGGREQYF. CDR3 DNA sequence: TGTGCCAGCAGCGACACAGCGGGAGGGCGTGAGCAGTACTTC.

The V gene is TRBV6-1, the J gene TRBJ1-5; D possibly corresponds to TRBD1 (6 bases). This CDR3 spans 13 amino acids. V was trimmed by 6 bases and J by 5 bases, leaving 11 bases between them. Germline assignment: CDR1 MNHNS and CDR2 SASEGT. CDR3 in amino acids: CASRRGGHQPQHF. Here the CDR3 DNA reads TGTGCCAGCAGGCGGGGGGGCCATCAGCCCCAGCATTTT.

The chain combines TRBV7-8 with TRBJ1-5; the match to TRBD1 covers 8 bases. Per the germline V gene, CDR1 is SGHVS and CDR2 is FQNEAQ. Losses at the gene ends were 4 bases for V and 1 base for J; bases not matched to a gene: 6. The CDR3 totals 16 residues. The CDR3 nucleotides are TGTGCCAGCAGCTCTTGGACAGGGCAGAGCAATCAGCCCCAGCATTTT. Translation gives CASSSWTGQSNQPQHF.

This clonotype was detected only a few times. The CDR3 is CSARVGQGRQYF. CDR3 bases: TGCAGTGCTAGAGTCGGCCAGGGAAGGCAGTACTTC. This chain joins TRBV20-1 and TRBJ2-7, with D maybe TRBD1 (5 bases). There are 12 residues in the CDR3. CDR1 DFQATT and CDR2 SNEGSKA come from the germline V gene (reference sequence). Trimming cost V 1 base and J 9 bases, with 13 bases left between them.

The rearrangement joins TRBV6-5 to TRBJ1-2; D gene uncertain. CDR3 length: 13 residues. Trimming took off 2 bases at V and 6 bases at J, with 10 bases between the two ends. Germline V gene sequence: CDR1 MNHEY, CDR2 SVGAGI. The CDR3 region is CASSYNEGNGYTF. In DNA form, the CDR3 reads TGTGCCAGCAGTTACAATGAGGGTAATGGCTACACCTTC.

This clonotype was picked up many times. The V and J genes are TRBV28 and TRBJ1-1; 8 bases fit TRBD1. The CDR3 spans 14 residues. In germline, CDR1 is MDHEN, CDR2 SYDVKM. The V segment lost 7 bases and the J segment 4 bases; nucleotides outside the gene matches: 8. CDR3 nucleotide sequence: TGTGCCAGCAACGTACAGGGGGAGTTCACTGAAGCTTTCTTT. Its protein is CASNVQGEFTEAFF.

This clonotype has only a few counts. The rearrangement joins TRBV7-2 to TRBJ1-2; 9 bases are a match to TRBD1. V lost 5 bases to trimming and J lost 5 bases; unmatched junction nucleotides: 6. The CDR3 is 14 amino acids. The V gene's germline CDR1 is SGHTA and CDR2 FQGNSA. In DNA, the CDR3 is TGTGCCAGCAGCGGAACAGGGGGCGTATATGGCTACACCTTC. Protein: CASSGTGGVYGYTF.

The rearrangement links TRBV28 to TRBJ2-7; a possible D gene is TRBD1 (6 bases). Per the germline V gene, CDR1 is MDHEN and CDR2 is SYDVKM. The CDR3 totals 13 residues. Between the trimmed V and J ends, which lost 6 bases and 2 bases, there was a span of 11 bases. CDR3 bases: TGTGCCAGCAGACCACAGGGCCCCTACGAGCAGTACTTC. This encodes CASRPQGPYEQYF.

The gene calls are TRBV7-8 and TRBJ2-5, with D unclear. Germline CDR1 and CDR2: SGHVS and FQNEAQ. This CDR3 has 13 residues. V dropped 7 bases and J dropped 5 bases, with 14 bases sitting between them. The CDR3 nucleotides are TGTGCCAGCATGGCAGCCGGCCTCGAGACCCAGTACTTC. Amino acids: CASMAAGLETQYF.

This rearrangement joins TRBV5-1 to TRBJ2-7; 11 bases fit TRBD1. CDR1 is SGHRS and CDR2 is YFSETQ in the germline V gene. Unmatched junction bases numbered 5, after V lost 6 bases and J lost 0 bases. The CDR3 is 15 amino acids. The CDR3 DNA is TGCGCCAGCACCTATGGACAGGGGGCCTCCTACGAGCAGTACTTC. Its translation: CASTYGQGASYEQYF.

This clonotype was recorded at least ten times. J is TRBJ1-1 and V is TRBV4-1, with TRBD1 matching 8 bases. From germline, CDR1 is MGHRA and CDR2 YSYEKL. Trimming removed 4 bases from V and 5 bases from J; junction bases left unmatched: 9. The CDR3 sequence is 15 residues long. CDR3 amino acids: CASSRLRTGRTEAFF. The CDR3 coding sequence is TGCGCCAGCAGCCGATTAAGGACAGGGAGGACTGAAGCTTTCTTT.

This clonotype was seen many times. The chain uses TRBV20-1 and TRBJ1-2, with D uncertain. CDR3 size: 14 residues. The V end lost 4 bases, the J end lost 1 base, and 13 bases lay between the germline ends. CDR1 is DFQATT, CDR2 SNEGSKA, per germline (reference sequence). CDR3 bases: TGCAGTGCTATTGATCGTCTGATTAACTATGGCTACACCTTC. As protein: CSAIDRLINYGYTF.

V and J are TRBV20-1 and TRBJ2-2; 11 nucleotides line up with TRBD2. Losses at the gene ends were 7 bases for V and 6 bases for J; bases not matched to a gene: 7. The length of the CDR3 is 14 residues. The germline V gene encodes CDR1 DFQATT and CDR2 SNEGSKA (reference sequence). CDR3 amino acids: CSGSPGLAAGELFF. In DNA, the CDR3 is TGCAGTGGGTCACCGGGACTAGCGGCCGGGGAGCTGTTTTTT.